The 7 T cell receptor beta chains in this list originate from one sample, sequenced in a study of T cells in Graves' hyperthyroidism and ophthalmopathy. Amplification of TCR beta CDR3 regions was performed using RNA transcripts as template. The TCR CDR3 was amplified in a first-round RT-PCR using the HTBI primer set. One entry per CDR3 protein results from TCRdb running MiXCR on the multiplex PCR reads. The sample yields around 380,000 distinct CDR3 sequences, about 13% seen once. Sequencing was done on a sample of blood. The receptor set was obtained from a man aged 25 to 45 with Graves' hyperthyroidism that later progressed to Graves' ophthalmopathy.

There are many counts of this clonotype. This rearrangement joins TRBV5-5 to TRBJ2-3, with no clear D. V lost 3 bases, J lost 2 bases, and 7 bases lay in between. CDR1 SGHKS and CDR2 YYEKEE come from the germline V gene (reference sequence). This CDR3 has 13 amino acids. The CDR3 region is CASSSRFTDTQYF. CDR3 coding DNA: TGTGCCAGCAGCTCGCGATTCACAGATACGCAGTATTTT.

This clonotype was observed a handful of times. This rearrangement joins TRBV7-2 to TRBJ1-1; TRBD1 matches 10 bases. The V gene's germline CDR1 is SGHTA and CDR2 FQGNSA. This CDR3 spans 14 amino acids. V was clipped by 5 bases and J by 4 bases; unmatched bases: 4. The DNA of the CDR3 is TGTGCCAGCAGCGGCCGGACAGGGGGCACTGAAGCTTTCTTT. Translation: CASSGRTGGTEAFF.

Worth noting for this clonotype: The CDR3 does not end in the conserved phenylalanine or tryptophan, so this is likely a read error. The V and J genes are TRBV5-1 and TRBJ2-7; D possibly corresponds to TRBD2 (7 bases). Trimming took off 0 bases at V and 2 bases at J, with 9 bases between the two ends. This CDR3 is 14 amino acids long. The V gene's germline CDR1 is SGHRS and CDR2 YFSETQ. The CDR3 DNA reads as TGCGCCAGCAGCTTGGGCGGGGGCCCCTACGAGCAGTACTGC. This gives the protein CASSLGGGPYEQYC.

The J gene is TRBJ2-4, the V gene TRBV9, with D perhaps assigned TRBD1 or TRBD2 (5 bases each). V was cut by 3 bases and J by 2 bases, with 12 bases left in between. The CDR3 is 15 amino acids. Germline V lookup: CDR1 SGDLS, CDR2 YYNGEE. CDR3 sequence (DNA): TGTGCCAGCAGCGGGGACGGATTATCCAAAAACATTCAGTACTTC. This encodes CASSGDGLSKNIQYF.

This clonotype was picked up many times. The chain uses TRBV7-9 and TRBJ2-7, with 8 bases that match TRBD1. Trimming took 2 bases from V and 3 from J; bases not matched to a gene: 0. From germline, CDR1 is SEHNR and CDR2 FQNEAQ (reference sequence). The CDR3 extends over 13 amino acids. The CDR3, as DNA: TGTGCCAGCAGCTTAACAGGGGGCTACGAGCAGTACTTC. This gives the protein CASSLTGGYEQYF.

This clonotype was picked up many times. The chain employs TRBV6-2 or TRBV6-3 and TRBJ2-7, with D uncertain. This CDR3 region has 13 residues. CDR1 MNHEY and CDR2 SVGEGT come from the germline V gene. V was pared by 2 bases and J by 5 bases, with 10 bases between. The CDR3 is CASSYLGPHEQYF. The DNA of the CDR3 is TGTGCCAGCAGTTACCTCGGCCCCCACGAGCAGTACTTC.

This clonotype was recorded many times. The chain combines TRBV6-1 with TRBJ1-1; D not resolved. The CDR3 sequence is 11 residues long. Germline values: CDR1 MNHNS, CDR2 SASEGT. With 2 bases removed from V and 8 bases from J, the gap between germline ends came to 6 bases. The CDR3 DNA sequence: TGTGCCAGCAGTGAACTGGGCGAAGCTTTCTTT. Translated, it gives CASSELGEAFF.